Sequencing of this TCR beta chain was carried out in a study of shared clonotypes between healthy human individuals. The CD4+ fraction was divided into a CD45RA+ naive subset and a CD45RA-negative memory subset. Study conclusions and caveats: Around 5% was the fraction of naive CD4 clonotypes found shared across four donors. Naive subsets tended to show greater estimated richness than memory subsets.

This CDR3 has 15 residues. Germline values: CDR1 MNHEY, CDR2 SVGAGI. Trimming removed 0 bases from V and 6 bases from J, with 15 bases in between. TCRdb's table, derived via immunoSEQ multiplex PCR, lists solely in-frame clones and lacks some. The table has roughly 2 million clones, roughly 94% seen once. About this clone itself: Its cognate antigen is unknown.

The gene calls are TRBV6-5 and TRBJ2-7; tentative D call: TRBD1 (6 bases). What was sequenced was naive CD4+ T cells sorted from blood. Sample subset: CD45RA+ positively selected. This receptor was obtained from a man aged 18 to 30 in good health. CDR3 region: CASSYSETGAFEQYF. The DNA for the CDR3 is TGTGCCAGCAGTTACTCGGAGACAGGCGCCTTCGAGCAGTACTTC.